These 13 T cell receptor beta chains were all obtained from the same sample, sequenced in a study of response to subunit inactivated influenza vaccine (dated by TCRdb to the late 2010s). The receptor library was made with RT-PCR. This sample was sequenced with an Illumina HiSeq 2500. TCRdb ran its own pipeline on the public reads, namely fastp trimming at Q25 and MiXCR clone calling, and kept in-frame beta chains. Every CDR3 protein is listed once, alongside the most common genes and DNA of its rows. This sample lists about 310,000 distinct CDR3 sequences; about a fifth were detected once. Approximately 10% of the sample goes to the ten largest clones. Specimen: PBMCs from blood, collected about 19 months after vaccination. The source of these receptors is a man aged 45 to 75 who received an inactivated influenza vaccine. Donor details come from another sample of the same person, matched by shared clones.

The V gene is TRBV12-3 or TRBV12-4, the J gene TRBJ1-2; D uncertain. The CDR3 has 14 amino acids. Trimming took 7 bases from V and 6 from J, leaving 18 bases between them. CDR3 in DNA: TGTGCCAGCACCTTCTCTGGAGGCCGTCATGGCTACACCTTC. It specifies CASTFSGGRHGYTF.

As regards this clonotype: The junction does not match germline at one end; this may be a read error. V and J are TRBV6-5 and TRBJ1-1; the D gene is possibly TRBD1 (6 bases). Germline lookup yields CDR1 MNHEY and CDR2 SVGAGI. The CDR3 extends over 14 amino acids. CDR3 DNA: TGTGCCAGAAGTTTCGCGGGACAGAACACTGAAGCTTTCTTT. This translates into CARSFAGQNTEAFF.

The V call is TRBV13, the J call TRBJ2-7; 8 nucleotides align to TRBD2. There are 15 residues in the CDR3. The germline V gene has CDR1 PRHDT and CDR2 FYEKMQ (reference sequence). V lost 5 bases and J lost 6; bases outside the gene matches: 12. The CDR3 sequence is CASSPFGAGEVEQYF. The CDR3 nucleotides read TGTGCCAGCAGCCCCTTTGGAGCGGGAGAAGTCGAGCAGTACTTC.

V and J are TRBV3-1 and TRBJ2-7, with 8 bases matching TRBD1. The CDR3 runs 15 residues. Germline V gene lookup returns CDR1 LGHDT and CDR2 YNNKEL (reference sequence). V shed 1 base and J 3 bases; nucleotides not matched to a gene: 5. Written as DNA, the CDR3 is TGTGCCAGCAGCCAAGCGACAGGGGAATTCTACGAGCAGTACTTC. Translated, it gives CASSQATGEFYEQYF.

This clonotype was counted a few times. The gene calls are TRBV5-1 and TRBJ2-5; the D is unclear. The CDR3 spans 13 residues. V lost 3 bases and J lost 1, with 7 bases in between. Per the germline V gene, CDR1 is SGHRS and CDR2 is YFSETQ. The DNA of the CDR3 is TGCGCCAGCAGCTCAGACGGCCAAGAGACCCAGTACTTC. Its protein is CASSSDGQETQYF.

This clonotype was found a few times. The chain uses TRBV10-3 and TRBJ2-1, with 7 bases fitting TRBD1. Looked up from germline, CDR1 is ENHRY and CDR2 is SYGVKD. The CDR3 spans 15 residues. Trimming took 6 bases from V and 5 from J; bases not matched to a gene: 10. CDR3 in amino acids: CAISPPFDRDNEQFF. The CDR3 DNA is TGTGCCATCAGCCCTCCTTTTGACAGGGACAATGAGCAGTTCTTC.

There are a few counts of this clonotype. The chain has TRBV2 and TRBJ1-2; the D is unclear. The germline V gene encodes CDR1 SNHLY and CDR2 FYNNEI. Trimming removed 3 bases at V and 5 bases at J, with 13 bases between. This CDR3 has 14 amino acids. CDR3 amino acids: CASSDSGNWYGYTF. CDR3 sequence (DNA): TGTGCCAGCAGTGACTCGGGGAATTGGTATGGCTACACCTTC.

This clonotype was detected only a few times. V and J are TRBV19 and TRBJ2-2, with 10 bases identical to TRBD1. Germline-derived CDR1 and CDR2 are LNHDA and SQIVND (reference sequence). The CDR3 is 18 amino acids. V gave up 4 bases and J gave up 1 base; unmatched junction bases: 9. CDR3: CASSKGGGTGVNTGELFF. The CDR3 nucleotides read TGTGCCAGTAGTAAAGGAGGAGGGACAGGGGTGAACACCGGGGAGCTGTTTTTT.

CDR3 sequence: CASSQGTGDRLYGYTF. The CDR3 region has the DNA TGCGCCAGCAGCCAAGGGACAGGGGACCGGCTGTATGGCTACACCTTC. This chain connects TRBV4-3 to TRBJ1-2, with 9 bases that match TRBD1. The trim removed 1 base at V and 5 bases at J, leaving 8 bases unmatched. Germline CDR1 and CDR2: LGHNA and YSLEER. CDR3 size: 16 residues.

This clonotype showed up just a few times. The chain joins TRBV20-1 to TRBJ2-1; 7 bases are a match to TRBD2. The CDR3 spans 12 residues. Germline V gene lookup returns CDR1 DFQATT and CDR2 SNEGSKA (reference sequence). V lost 1 base and J lost 12; bases outside the gene matches: 6. The CDR3 loop reads CSARVGLEWQFF. For the CDR3, the DNA is TGCAGTGCTAGAGTCGGACTAGAGTGGCAGTTCTTC.

The chain has TRBV4-2 and TRBJ2-3; either TRBD1 or TRBD2 may supply D (5 bases each). This CDR3 is built from 14 residues. With 1 base removed from V and 14 bases from J, the gap between germline ends came to 19 bases. Germline CDR1 and CDR2: LGHNA and YNFKEQ. The CDR3 spells CASSQAGTAGKSYF. CDR3 sequence (DNA): TGTGCCAGCAGCCAAGCGGGGACCGCCGGCAAGTCGTATTTT.

This clonotype occurred many times. The V call is TRBV3-1, the J call TRBJ2-2, with D uncertain. This CDR3 contains 13 residues. V lost 2 bases and J lost 1, with 2 bases in between. CDR1 LGHDT and CDR2 YNNKEL come from the germline V gene (reference sequence). CDR3 sequence (DNA): TGTGCCAGCAGCCAACAGAACACCGGGGAGCTGTTTTTT. It is translated as CASSQQNTGELFF.

Only a few counts were recorded for this clonotype. The chain uses TRBV4-2 and TRBJ2-7; D is ambiguous. CDR3 size: 15 residues. CDR1 is LGHNA, CDR2 YNFKEQ, per germline. The V gene lost 0 bases and the J gene lost 4 bases, with 13 bases spanning the gap. DNA for the CDR3: TGTGCCAGCAGCCAAGATGATCTCGGCGGTTACGAGCAGTACTTC. Its protein is CASSQDDLGGYEQYF.